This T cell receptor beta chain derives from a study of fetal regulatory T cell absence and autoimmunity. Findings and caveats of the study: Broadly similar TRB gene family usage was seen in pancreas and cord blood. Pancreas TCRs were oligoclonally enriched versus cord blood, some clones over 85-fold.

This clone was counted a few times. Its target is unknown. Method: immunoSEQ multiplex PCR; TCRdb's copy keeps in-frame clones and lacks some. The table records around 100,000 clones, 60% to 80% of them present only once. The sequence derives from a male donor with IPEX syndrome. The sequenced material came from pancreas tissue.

In nucleotides, the CDR3 is TGTGCCATCAGTGGAGGGGACACCGGGGAGCTGTTTTTT. Its protein product is CAISGGDTGELFF. J is TRBJ2-2 and V is TRBV10-3, with D possibly called TRBD1 or TRBD2 (5 bases each). This CDR3 spans 13 amino acids. CDR1 ENHRY and CDR2 SYGVKD come from the germline V gene. Trimming took 4 bases from V and 3 from J, leaving 6 bases between them.